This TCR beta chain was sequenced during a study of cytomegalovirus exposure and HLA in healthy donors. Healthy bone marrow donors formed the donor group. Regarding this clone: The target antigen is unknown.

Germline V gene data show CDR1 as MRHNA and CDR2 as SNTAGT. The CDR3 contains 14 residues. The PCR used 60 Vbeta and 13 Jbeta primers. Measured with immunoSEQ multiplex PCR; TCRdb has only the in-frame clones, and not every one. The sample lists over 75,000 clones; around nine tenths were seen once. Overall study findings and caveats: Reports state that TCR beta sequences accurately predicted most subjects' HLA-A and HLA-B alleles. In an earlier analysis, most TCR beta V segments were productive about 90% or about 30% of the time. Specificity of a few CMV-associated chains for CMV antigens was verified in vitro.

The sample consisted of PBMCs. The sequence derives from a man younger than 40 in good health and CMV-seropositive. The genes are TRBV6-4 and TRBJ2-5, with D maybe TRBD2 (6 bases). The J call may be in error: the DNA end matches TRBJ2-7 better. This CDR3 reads CASSRRDSSYEQYF. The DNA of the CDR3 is TGTGCCAGCAGCCGCCGGGACTCAAGCTACGAGCAGTACTTC.